This T cell receptor beta chain was retrieved from a study of blood T cell repertoires in COVID-19. About the study: T cells, B-cell-depleted T cells, or PBMCs provided the cDNA or gDNA that served as material.

With V trimmed by 4 bases and J by 3 bases, 5 bases remained unmatched. CDR1 and CDR2 from the germline V gene are SSHAT and FNYEAQ (reference sequence). This CDR3 is built from 15 residues. Participants spanned ages about 18 to 90 years and resided in roughly 22 US areas. Sequencing used immunoSEQ multiplex PCR; TCRdb keeps in-frame clones, though not all of them. This table holds around 200,000 clones, approximately 86% found once. This receptor was obtained from a woman in her twenties or thirties who had been exposed to COVID-19. Input material: PBMCs or T cells enriched from blood (not recorded which). J is TRBJ1-4 and V is TRBV7-7; TRBD1 matches at 7 bases. The CDR3 is CASSYRQGPNEKLFF. CDR3 nucleotides: TGTGCCAGCAGCTACCGACAGGGTCCTAATGAAAAACTGTTTTTT.